This T cell receptor beta chain was sequenced during a study of CD8 T cells in Susac syndrome. Reverse transcription used roughly 0.45 to 1 ug RNA and random hexamers. The method of amplification for TCR beta CDR3 was immunoSEQ multiplex PCR, covering 54 Vbeta and 13 Jbeta. MiXCR, run by TCRdb on the immunoSEQ multiplex PCR reads, gives a single entry per CDR3 protein. The sample contains 200,000 to 300,000 distinct CDR3 sequences, approximately 92% of which appear only once. Germline V gene sequence: CDR1 DFQATT, CDR2 SNEGSKA (reference sequence). CDR3 size: 16 residues. Trimming left V 0 bases short and J 5 bases short, with 19 bases between. This clonotype was detected once. Sequencing of TCR beta was performed on blood CD8+ and CD4+ T cells. In contrast to the negatively isolated CD8+ and CD4+ T cells, TEMRA cells were FACS-enriched.

Sequenced input: CD4+ T cells from PBMCs. The TCR was taken from a human donor with multiple sclerosis. This chain uses TRBV20-1 with TRBJ2-5; D may be TRBD2 (6 bases). CDR3 amino acids: CSARDYGRDFWETQYF. The DNA for the CDR3 is TGCAGTGCTAGAGATTATGGCAGGGACTTTTGGGAGACCCAGTACTTC.